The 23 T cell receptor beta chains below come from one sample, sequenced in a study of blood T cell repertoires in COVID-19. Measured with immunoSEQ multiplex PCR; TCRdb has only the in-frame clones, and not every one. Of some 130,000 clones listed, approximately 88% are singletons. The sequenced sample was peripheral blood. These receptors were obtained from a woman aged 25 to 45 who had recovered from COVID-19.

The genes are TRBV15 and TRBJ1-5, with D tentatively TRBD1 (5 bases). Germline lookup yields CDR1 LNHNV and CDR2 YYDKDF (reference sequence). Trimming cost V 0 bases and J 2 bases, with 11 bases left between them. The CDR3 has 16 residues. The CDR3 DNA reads TGTGCCACCAGCAGAGATTCCGGAGGGGGCAATCAGCCCCAGCATTTT. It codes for CATSRDSGGGNQPQHF. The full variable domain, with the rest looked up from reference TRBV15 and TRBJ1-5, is DAMVIQNPRYQVTQFGKPVTLSCSQTLNHNVMYWYQQKSSQAPKLLFHYYDKDFNNEADTPDNFQSRRPNTSFCFLDIRSPGLGDTAMYLCATSRDSGGGNQPQHFGDGTRLSIL.

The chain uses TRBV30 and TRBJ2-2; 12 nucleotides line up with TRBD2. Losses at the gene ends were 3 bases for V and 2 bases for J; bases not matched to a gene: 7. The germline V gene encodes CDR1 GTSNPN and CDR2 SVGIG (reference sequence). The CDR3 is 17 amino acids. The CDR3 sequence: CAWRYKLAGGNTGELFF. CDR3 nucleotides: TGTGCCTGGAGGTATAAACTAGCGGGGGGTAACACCGGGGAGCTGTTTTTT.

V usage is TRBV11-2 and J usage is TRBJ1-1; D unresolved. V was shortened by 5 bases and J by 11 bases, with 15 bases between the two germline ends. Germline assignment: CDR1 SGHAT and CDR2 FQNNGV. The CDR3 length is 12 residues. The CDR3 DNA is TGTGCCAGCAGCCCTCGGGGAAGAAGGGCTTTCTTT. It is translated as CASSPRGRRAFF.

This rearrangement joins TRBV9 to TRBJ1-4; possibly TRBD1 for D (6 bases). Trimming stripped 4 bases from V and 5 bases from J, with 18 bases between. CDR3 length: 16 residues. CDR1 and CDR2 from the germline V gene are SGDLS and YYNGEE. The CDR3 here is CASSTTSGTKNEKLFF. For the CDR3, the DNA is TGTGCCAGCAGCACCACATCCGGGACAAAAAATGAAAAACTGTTTTTT.

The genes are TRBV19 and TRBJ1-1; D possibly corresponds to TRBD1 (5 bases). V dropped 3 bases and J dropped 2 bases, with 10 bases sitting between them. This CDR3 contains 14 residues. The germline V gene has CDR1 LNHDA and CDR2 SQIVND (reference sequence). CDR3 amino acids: CASSIGRANTEAFF. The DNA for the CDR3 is TGTGCCAGTAGTATCGGCAGGGCCAACACTGAAGCTTTCTTT.

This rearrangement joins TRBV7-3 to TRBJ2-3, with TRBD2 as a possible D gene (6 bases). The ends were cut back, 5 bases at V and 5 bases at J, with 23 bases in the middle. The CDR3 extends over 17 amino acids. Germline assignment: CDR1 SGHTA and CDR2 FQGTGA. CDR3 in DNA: TGTGCCAGCAGCACGAGAGCGGGTCCCACAGGTAGAGATACGCAGTATTTT. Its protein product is CASSTRAGPTGRDTQYF.

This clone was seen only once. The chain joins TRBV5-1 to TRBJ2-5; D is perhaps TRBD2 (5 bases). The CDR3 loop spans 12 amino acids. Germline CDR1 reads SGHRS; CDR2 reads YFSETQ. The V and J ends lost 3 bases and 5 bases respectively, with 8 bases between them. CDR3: CASSSRGETQYF. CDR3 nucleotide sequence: TGCGCCAGCAGCTCCCGGGGTGAGACCCAGTACTTC. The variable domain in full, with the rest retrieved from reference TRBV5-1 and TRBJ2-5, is KAGVTQTPRYLIKTRGQQVTLSCSPISGHRSVSWYQQTPGQGLQFLFEYFSETQRNKGNFPGRFSGRQFSNSRSEMNVSTLELGDSALYLCASSSRGETQYFGPGTRLLVL.

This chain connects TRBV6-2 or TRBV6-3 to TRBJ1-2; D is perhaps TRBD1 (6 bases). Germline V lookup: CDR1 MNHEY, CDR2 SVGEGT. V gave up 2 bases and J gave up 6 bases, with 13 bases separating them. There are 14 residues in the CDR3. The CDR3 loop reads CASSYPQGRDGYTF. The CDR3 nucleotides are TGTGCCAGCAGTTACCCCCAGGGGAGAGATGGCTACACCTTC.

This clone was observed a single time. In DNA form, the CDR3 reads TGTGCCAGCAGTGGCCTACGGGGGGAAAGATACAATGAGCAGTTCTTC. The encoded protein is CASSGLRGERYNEQFF. The J gene is TRBJ2-1, the V gene TRBV27; 7 positions match TRBD2. The CDR3 spans 16 residues. The junction had 11 bases not matched to a gene; V was cut back by 5 bases and J by 4 bases. From germline, CDR1 is MNHEY and CDR2 SMNVEV (reference sequence).

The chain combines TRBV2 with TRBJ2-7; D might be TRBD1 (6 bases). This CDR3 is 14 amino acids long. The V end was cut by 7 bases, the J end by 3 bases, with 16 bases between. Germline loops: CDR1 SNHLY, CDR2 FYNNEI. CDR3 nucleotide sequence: TGTGCCAGCAAACCGGACAGCCAACGCTACGAGCAGTACTTC. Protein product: CASKPDSQRYEQYF.

The CDR3 loop is CASSYNYANGELFF. The CDR3 DNA follows: TGTGCCAGCAGTTATAACTATGCGAACGGGGAGCTGTTTTTT. This chain joins TRBV6-5 and TRBJ2-2, with D uncertain. Germline V gene data show CDR1 as MNHEY and CDR2 as SVGAGI. The V end lost 3 bases, the J end lost 7 bases, and 12 bases lay between the germline ends. The length of the CDR3 is 14 residues.

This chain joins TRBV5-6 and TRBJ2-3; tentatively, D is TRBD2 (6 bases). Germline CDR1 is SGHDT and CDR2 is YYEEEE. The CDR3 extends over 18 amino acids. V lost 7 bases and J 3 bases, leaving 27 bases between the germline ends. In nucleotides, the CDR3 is TGTGCCAGCCACAATCCCTTGGAGGGAGTAGCGGCTACAGATACGCAGTATTTT. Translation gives CASHNPLEGVAATDTQYF.

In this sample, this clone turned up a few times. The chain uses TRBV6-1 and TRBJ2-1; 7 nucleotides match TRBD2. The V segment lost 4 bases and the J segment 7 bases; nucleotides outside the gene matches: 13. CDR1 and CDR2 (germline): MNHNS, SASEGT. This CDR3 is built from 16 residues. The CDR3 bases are TGTGCCAGCAGTGTGGCCCGACAGACTAGCCGTAATGAGCAGTTCTTC. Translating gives CASSVARQTSRNEQFF.

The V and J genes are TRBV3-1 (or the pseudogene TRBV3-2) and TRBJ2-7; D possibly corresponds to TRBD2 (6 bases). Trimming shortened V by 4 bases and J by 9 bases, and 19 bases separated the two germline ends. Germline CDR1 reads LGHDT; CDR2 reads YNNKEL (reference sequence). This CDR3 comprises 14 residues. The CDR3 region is CASSLLAQEGGQYF. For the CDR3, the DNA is TGTGCCAGCAGCCTACTGGCCCAGGAGGGAGGGCAGTACTTC.

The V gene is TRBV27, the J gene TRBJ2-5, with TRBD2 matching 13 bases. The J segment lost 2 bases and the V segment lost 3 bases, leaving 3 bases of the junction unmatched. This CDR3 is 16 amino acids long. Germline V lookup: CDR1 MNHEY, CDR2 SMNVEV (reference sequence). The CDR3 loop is CASSFGGLAGQETQYF. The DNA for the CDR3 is TGTGCCAGCAGTTTTGGGGGACTAGCGGGACAAGAGACCCAGTACTTC.

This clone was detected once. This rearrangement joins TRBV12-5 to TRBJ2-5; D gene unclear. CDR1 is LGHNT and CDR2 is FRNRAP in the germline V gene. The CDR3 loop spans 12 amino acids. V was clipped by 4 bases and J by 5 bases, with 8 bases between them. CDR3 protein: CASGSPYETQYF. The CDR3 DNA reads TGTGCTAGTGGTTCCCCTTATGAGACCCAGTACTTC.

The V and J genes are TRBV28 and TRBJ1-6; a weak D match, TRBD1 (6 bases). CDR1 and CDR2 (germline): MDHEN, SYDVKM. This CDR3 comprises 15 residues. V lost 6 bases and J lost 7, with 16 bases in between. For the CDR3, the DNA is TGTGCCAGCAGCCCGTACCGGACAGCCAATTCACCCCTCCACTTT. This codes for CASSPYRTANSPLHF.

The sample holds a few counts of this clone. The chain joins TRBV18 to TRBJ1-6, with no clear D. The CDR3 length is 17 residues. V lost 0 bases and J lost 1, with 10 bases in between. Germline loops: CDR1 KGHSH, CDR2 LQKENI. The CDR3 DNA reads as TGTGCCAGCTCACCACCCGGGGTAAATTCCTATAATTCACCCCTCCACTTT. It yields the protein CASSPPGVNSYNSPLHF.

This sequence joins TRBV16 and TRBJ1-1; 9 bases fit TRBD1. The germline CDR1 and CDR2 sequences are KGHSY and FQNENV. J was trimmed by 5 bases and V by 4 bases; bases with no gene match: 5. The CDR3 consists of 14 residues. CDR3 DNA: TGTGCCAGCAGCCCAGGGACAGGGTGGACTGAAGCTTTCTTT. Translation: CASSPGTGWTEAFF.

The CDR3 nucleotides are TGTGCCAGTAGCGCAACGACTAGCGGGAGCAATGAGCAGTTCTTC. Its protein product is CASSATTSGSNEQFF. The rearrangement uses TRBV19 and TRBJ2-1, with 12 bases aligning to TRBD2. V dropped 6 bases and J dropped 6; count of bases not matched to a gene: 6. This CDR3 has 15 amino acids. Germline lookup yields CDR1 LNHDA and CDR2 SQIVND (reference sequence).

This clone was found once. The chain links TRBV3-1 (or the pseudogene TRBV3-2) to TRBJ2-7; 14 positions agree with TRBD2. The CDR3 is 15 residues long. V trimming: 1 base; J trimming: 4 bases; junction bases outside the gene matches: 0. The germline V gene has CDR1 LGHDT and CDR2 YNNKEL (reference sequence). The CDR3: CASSQGTSGGYEQYF. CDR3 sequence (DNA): TGTGCCAGCAGCCAAGGGACTAGCGGGGGGTACGAGCAGTACTTC.

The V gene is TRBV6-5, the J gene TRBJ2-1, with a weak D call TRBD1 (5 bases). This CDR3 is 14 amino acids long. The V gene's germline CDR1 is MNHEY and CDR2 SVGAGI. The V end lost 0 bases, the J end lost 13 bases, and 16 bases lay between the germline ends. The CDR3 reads CASSYSGDRPHQFF. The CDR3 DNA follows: TGTGCCAGCAGTTACTCAGGGGATCGGCCCCATCAGTTCTTC.

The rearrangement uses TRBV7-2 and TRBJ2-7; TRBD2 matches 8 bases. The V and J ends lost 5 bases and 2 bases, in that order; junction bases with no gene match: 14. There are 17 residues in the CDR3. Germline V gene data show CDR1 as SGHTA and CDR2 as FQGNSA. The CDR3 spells CASSPGGVSGNPYEQYF. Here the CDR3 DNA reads TGTGCCAGCAGCCCTGGGGGGGTTAGCGGGAACCCCTACGAGCAGTACTTC.